Each of the 13 T cell receptor beta chains below was sequenced from the same sample in a study of STAT3 mutations in large granular lymphocyte leukemia. The study's findings and limits: At least one immunodominant TCR beta clonotype appeared in every T-cell large granular lymphocyte leukemia patient.

Method: immunoSEQ multiplex PCR; TCRdb's copy keeps in-frame clones and lacks some. The sample contains more than 3,000 clones, approximately 73% of which appear only once. Their specific antigens are unknown. The sequencing sample was made of peripheral blood mononuclear cells. The source is a woman between 35 and 50 years old with T-cell large granular lymphocyte leukemia. Some clones in this sample may be carry-over from other donors' samples.

This chain joins TRBV5-1 and TRBJ2-3; possibly TRBD2 for D (6 bases). This CDR3 comprises 15 residues. Germline CDR1 and CDR2: SGHRS and YFSETQ. The V end was cut by 2 bases, the J end by 6 bases, with 16 bases between. Here the CDR3 reads CASSLGRGGLDTQYF. The CDR3 nucleotides read TGCGCCAGCAGCTTAGGGCGGGGTGGTTTGGATACGCAGTATTTT. The full variable domain, with the rest looked up from reference TRBV5-1 and TRBJ2-3, is KAGVTQTPRYLIKTRGQQVTLSCSPISGHRSVSWYQQTPGQGLQFLFEYFSETQRNKGNFPGRFSGRQFSNSRSEMNVSTLELGDSALYLCASSLGRGGLDTQYFGPGTRLTVL.

This chain joins TRBV20-1 and TRBJ1-1; D call uncertain. V was trimmed by 6 bases and J by 11 bases, leaving 16 bases between them. CDR1 DFQATT and CDR2 SNEGSKA come from the germline V gene (reference sequence). This CDR3 comprises 11 residues. CDR3 amino acids: CSAGGPSAAFF. CDR3 bases: TGCAGTGCCGGAGGTCCGTCTGCGGCTTTCTTT.

The chain carries TRBV5-6 and TRBJ2-7; D gene uncertain. This CDR3 is 12 amino acids long. Deletions cut 0 bases from V and 0 bases from J, with 1 base between. From germline, CDR1 is SGHDT and CDR2 YYEEEE. The DNA of the CDR3 is TGTGCCAGCAGCTTGGCCTCCTACGAGCAGTACTTC. This codes for CASSLASYEQYF.

V and J are TRBV2 and TRBJ1-1; 10 bases map to TRBD1. The CDR3 sequence is 14 residues long. The V gene end was trimmed by 1 base and the J gene end by 4 bases; junction bases not matched to a gene: 0. Germline CDR1 SNHLY, CDR2 FYNNEI. The CDR3 nucleotides read TGTGCCAGCAGTGAAGGGACAGGGGGCACTGAAGCTTTCTTT. Amino acids: CASSEGTGGTEAFF.

V is TRBV10-3 and J is TRBJ1-2; D is uncertain. In germline, CDR1 is ENHRY, CDR2 SYGVKD. The CDR3 spans 11 residues. The V gene lost 3 bases and the J gene lost 5 bases, with 4 bases spanning the gap. CDR3 sequence (DNA): TGTGCCATCAGTGACGGGTATGGCTACACCTTC. Protein sequence: CAISDGYGYTF.

The chain uses TRBV19 and TRBJ1-6; no clear D. This CDR3 comprises 14 residues. Trimming removed 1 base from V and 6 bases from J, with 7 bases in between. The germline CDR1 and CDR2 sequences are LNHDA and SQIVND (reference sequence). The chain's CDR3 is CASSIAVLNSPLHF. The CDR3 region has the DNA TGTGCCAGTAGTATAGCCGTCCTTAATTCACCCCTCCACTTT.

The chain is built from TRBV20-1 and TRBJ2-7; D not resolved. Trimming removed 1 base from V and 7 bases from J, with 5 bases in between. Germline V lookup: CDR1 DFQATT, CDR2 SNEGSKA (reference sequence). The CDR3 is made up of 10 amino acids. The CDR3: CSARASEQYF. DNA of the CDR3: TGCAGTGCTAGAGCGTCGGAGCAGTACTTC.

This chain connects TRBV7-9 to TRBJ2-7; D remains ambiguous. The V end was cut by 3 bases, the J end by 3 bases, with 6 bases between. Germline V gives CDR1 SEHNR, CDR2 FQNEAQ (reference sequence). The CDR3 sequence is 12 residues long. The CDR3 nucleotides read TGTGCCAGCAGCTTTCAGAGCTACGAGCAGTACTTC. Its protein product is CASSFQSYEQYF.

The gene calls are TRBV25-1 and TRBJ2-3, with 7 bases fitting TRBD1. Germline CDR1 is MGHDK and CDR2 is SYGVNS. Trimming at V came to 8 bases and at J to 0 bases, leaving 11 bases not matched to a gene. The CDR3 spans 16 residues. The CDR3: CASLTRDSLSTDTQYF. Here the CDR3 DNA reads TGTGCCAGCCTGACGAGGGACAGCCTTAGCACAGATACGCAGTATTTT.

The chain couples TRBV29-1 to TRBJ1-2, with D tentatively TRBD1 (5 bases). The CDR3 runs 13 residues. CDR1 SQVTM and CDR2 ANQGSEA come from the germline V gene. The V and J ends lost 4 bases and 4 bases respectively, with 13 bases between them. The DNA for the CDR3 is TGCAGCGTTGGAGGTGGGCAGGGCTATGGCTACACCTTC. This codes for CSVGGGQGYGYTF.

In this sample, this clone is large. The chain links TRBV27 to TRBJ1-3, with a weak D call TRBD1 (6 bases). Trimming left V 5 bases short and J 4 bases short, with 12 bases between. CDR3 length equals 14 residues. Germline CDR1 reads MNHEY; CDR2 reads SMNVEV (reference sequence). The CDR3 protein is CASSLDRRGNTIYF. In DNA form, the CDR3 reads TGTGCCAGCAGTCTCGACAGGAGGGGAAACACCATATATTTT.

V usage is TRBV18 and J usage is TRBJ2-7; D not resolved. The CDR3 extends over 12 amino acids. V shed 2 bases and J shed 1 base, with 3 bases lying between them. Germline V gene data show CDR1 as KGHSH and CDR2 as LQKENI. As DNA, the CDR3 is TGTGCCAGCTCACCAAGATCCTACGAGCAGTACTTC. As protein: CASSPRSYEQYF. The whole variable domain, filled in from reference TRBV18 and TRBJ2-7, reads NAGVMQNPRHLVRRRGQEARLRCSPMKGHSHVYWYRQLPEEGLKFMVYLQKENIIDESGMPKERFSAEFPKEGPSILRIQQVVRGDSAAYFCASSPRSYEQYFGPGTRLTVT.

The CDR3: CASNRDRVADEQFF. The CDR3 DNA reads as TGTGCCAGCAACAGGGACAGGGTGGCCGATGAGCAGTTCTTC. J is TRBJ2-1 and V is TRBV7-9, with 9 bases fitting TRBD1. The CDR3 consists of 14 residues. CDR1 is SEHNR and CDR2 is FQNEAQ in the germline V gene (reference sequence). V was clipped by 7 bases and J by 8 bases; unmatched bases: 9.